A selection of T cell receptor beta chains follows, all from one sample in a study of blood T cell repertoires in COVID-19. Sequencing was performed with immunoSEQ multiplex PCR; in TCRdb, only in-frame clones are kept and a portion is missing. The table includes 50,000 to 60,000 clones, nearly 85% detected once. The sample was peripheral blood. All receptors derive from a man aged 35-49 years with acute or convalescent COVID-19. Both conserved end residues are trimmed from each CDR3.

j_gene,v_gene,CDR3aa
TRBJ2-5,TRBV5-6,ASSSLSGREGAGETQY
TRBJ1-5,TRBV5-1,ASSLNGQGGNQPQH
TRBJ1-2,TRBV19,ASSNTGPPLGYT
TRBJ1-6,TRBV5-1,ASSGGTGNGSPLH
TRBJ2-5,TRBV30,AWERGGIQETQY
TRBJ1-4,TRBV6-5,ASRSPGTGREKLF
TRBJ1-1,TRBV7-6,ASSVTSNTEAF
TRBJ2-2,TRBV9,ASRRTGEGTGELF
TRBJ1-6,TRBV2,ASSPEEPLH
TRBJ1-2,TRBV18,ASSPSLTGAHGYT
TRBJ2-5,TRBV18,ASSQNGGEGETQY
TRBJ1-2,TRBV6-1,ASSENKQVGYGYT
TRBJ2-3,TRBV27,ASSAATGTDTQY
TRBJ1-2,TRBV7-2,ASSTEAGGLGYGYT
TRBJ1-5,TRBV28,ASSLIGGNQPQH
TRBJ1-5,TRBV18,ASSPGGSQPQH
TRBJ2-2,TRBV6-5,ASKTSGGSTGELF
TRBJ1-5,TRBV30,AWSPPSGQPQH
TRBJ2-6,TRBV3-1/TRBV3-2,ASGTRAGTGANVLT
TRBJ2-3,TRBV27,ASSSVRGRGTDTQY
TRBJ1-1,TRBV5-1,ASSLTGQATPEAF
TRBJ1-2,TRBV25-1,ASSEYPLQLS
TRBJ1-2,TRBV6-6,ASSLGQGGGYT
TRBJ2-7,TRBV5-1,ASSPPRGSGGSYEQY
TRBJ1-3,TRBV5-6,ASSPPFSGNTIY
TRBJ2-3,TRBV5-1,ASSLFNERTDTQY
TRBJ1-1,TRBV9,ASSEDSLKSTF
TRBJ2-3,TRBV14,ASSLGRLAGLTDTQY
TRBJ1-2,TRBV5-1,ASSEGQEYYGYT
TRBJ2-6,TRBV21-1,ASSKVWEPGANVLT
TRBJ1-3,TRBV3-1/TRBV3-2,ASSRGGDTIY
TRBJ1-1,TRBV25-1,ASSTAGTGNTEAF
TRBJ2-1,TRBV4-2,ASSQEPGTSRHSYNEQF
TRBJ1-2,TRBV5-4,ASSLGFAEYGYT
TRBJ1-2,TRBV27,ASSRGTGYGYT
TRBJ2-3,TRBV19,ASRGLRTNTDTQY
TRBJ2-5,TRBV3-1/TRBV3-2,ASSPWTSGVSQETQY
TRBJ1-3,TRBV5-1,ASSLDTAGNTIY
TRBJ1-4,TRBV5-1,ASRVQTTNEKLF
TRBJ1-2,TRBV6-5,ASAVTGIGYGYT
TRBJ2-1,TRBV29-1,SVERPGGTYNEQF
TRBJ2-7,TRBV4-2,ASSQETTVASYEQY
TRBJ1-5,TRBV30,ASGGGSEPQH
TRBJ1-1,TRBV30,AGRFFRNTEAF
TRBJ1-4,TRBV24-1,ATSDPNTGNEKLF
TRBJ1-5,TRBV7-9,ASSFGSTGNQPQH
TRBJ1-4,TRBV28,ASSLLPEKLF
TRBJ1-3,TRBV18,ASSPGGEPGNTIY
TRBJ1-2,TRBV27,ASSPGTGRNYGYT
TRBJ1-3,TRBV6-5,ASSSDDSGRNTIY
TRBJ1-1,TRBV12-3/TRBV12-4,ASSRQNRGEAF
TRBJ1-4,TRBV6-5,ASRQQTNEKLF
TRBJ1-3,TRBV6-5,ASTERGGVGNTIY